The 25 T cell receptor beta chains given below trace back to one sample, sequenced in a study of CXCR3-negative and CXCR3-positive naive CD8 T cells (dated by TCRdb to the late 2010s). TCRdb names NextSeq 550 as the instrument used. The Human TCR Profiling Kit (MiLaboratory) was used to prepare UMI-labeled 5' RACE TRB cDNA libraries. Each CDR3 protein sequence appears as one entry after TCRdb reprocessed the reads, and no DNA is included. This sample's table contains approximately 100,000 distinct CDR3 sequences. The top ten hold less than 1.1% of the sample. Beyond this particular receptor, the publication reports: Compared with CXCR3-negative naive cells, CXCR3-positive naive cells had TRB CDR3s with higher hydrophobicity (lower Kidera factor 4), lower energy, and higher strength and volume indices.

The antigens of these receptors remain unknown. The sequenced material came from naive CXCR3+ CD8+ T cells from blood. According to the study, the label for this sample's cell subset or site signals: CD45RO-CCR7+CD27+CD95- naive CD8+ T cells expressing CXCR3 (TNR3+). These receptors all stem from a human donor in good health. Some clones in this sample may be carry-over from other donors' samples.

The CDR3 sequence is CSVGSDRGLNTEAFF. The V and J genes are TRBV29-1 and TRBJ1-1; TCRdb calls TRBD1, which cannot be checked without DNA. This CDR3 has 15 amino acids. The germline V gene encodes CDR1 SQVTM and CDR2 ANQGSEA.

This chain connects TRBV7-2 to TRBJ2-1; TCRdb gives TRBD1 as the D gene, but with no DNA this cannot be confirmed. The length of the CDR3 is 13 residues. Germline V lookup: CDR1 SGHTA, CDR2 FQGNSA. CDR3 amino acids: CAGGGRAFNEQFF. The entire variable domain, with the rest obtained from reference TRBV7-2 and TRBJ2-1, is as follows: GAGVSQSPSNKVTEKGKDVELRCDPISGHTALYWYRQSLGQGLEFLIYFQGNSAPDKSGLPSDRFSAERTGGSVSTLTIQRTQQEDSAVYLCAGGGRAFNEQFFGPGTRLTVL.

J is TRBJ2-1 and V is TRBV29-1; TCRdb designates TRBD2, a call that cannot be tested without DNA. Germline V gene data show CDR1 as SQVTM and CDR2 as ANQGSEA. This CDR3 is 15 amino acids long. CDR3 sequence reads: CSVGGEVHSYNEQFF.

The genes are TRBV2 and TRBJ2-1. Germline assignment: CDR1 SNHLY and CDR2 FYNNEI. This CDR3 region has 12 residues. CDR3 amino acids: CASSDSSNEQFF.

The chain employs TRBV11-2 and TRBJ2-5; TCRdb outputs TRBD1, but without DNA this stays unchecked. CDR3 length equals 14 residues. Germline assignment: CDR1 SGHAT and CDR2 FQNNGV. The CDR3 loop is CASSLGQGSETQYF.

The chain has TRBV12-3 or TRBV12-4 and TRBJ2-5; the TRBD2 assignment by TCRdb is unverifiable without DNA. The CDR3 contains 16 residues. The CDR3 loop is CASRTPGLADQETQYF.

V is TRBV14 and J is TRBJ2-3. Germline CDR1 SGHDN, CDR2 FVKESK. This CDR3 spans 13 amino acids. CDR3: CASSQDLTDTQYF.

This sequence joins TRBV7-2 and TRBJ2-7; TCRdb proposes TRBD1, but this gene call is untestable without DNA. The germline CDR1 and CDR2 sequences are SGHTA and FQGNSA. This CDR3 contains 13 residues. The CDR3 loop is CASSLHRGWEQYF.

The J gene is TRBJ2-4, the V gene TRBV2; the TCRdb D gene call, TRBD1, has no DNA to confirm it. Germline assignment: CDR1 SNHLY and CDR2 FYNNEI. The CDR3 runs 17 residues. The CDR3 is CASSPGTGGGGRNIQYF.

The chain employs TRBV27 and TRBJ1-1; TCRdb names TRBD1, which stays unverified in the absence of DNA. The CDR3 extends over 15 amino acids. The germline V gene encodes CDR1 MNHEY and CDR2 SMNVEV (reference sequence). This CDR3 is CASSQQGAMNTEAFF.

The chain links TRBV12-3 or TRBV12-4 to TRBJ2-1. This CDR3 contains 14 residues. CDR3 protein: CASSFNRGNNEQFF.

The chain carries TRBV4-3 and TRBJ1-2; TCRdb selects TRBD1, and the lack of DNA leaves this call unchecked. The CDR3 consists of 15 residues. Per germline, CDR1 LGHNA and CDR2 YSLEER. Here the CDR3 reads CASSQDGADRYGYTF.

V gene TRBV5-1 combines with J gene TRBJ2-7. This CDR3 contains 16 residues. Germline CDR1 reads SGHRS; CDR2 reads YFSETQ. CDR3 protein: CASSLPETVASYEQYF.

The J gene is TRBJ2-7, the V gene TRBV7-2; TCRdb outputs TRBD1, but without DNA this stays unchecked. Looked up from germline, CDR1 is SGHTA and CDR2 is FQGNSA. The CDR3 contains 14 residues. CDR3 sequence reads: CASSFRDRTYEQYF.

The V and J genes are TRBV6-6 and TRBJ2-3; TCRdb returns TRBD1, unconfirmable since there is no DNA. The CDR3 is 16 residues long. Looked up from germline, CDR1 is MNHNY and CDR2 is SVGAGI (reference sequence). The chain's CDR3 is CASSYKAGAGTDTQYF.

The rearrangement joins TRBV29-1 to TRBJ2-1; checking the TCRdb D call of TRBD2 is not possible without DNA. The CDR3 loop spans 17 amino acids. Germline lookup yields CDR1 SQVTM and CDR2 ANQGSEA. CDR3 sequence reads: CSVEPLEGRAGYNEQFF.

The CDR3 loop reads CASSLADITDTQYF. This chain uses TRBV7-6 with TRBJ2-3. The germline gives CDR1 SGHVS, CDR2 FNYEAQ. The length of the CDR3 is 14 residues.

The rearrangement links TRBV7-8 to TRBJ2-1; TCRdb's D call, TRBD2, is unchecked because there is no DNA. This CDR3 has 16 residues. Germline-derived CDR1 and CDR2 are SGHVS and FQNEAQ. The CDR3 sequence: CASSLFTSGGHNEQFF.

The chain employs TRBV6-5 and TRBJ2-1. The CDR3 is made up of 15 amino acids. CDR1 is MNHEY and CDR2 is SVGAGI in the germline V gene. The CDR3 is CASTVERSSYNEQFF.

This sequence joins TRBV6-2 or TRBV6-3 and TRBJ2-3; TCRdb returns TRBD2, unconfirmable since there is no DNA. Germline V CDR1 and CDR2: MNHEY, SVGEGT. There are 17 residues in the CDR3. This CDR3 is CASTSWISGGPTDTQYF.

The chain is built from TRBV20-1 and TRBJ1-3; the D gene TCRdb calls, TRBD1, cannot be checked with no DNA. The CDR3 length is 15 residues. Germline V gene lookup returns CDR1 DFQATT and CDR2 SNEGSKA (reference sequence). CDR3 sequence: CSASHAGGVGNTIYF.

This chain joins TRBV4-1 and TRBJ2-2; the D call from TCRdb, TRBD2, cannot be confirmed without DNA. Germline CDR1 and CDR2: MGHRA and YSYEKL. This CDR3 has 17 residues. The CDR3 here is CASSQVQRGENTGELFF.

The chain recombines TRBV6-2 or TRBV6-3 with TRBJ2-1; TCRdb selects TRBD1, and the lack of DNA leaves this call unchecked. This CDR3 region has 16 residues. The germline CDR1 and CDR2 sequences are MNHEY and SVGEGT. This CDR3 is CASSQRGQGANNEQFF.

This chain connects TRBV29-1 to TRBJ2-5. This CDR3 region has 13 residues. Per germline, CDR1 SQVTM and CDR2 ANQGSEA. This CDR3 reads CSVRRGYQETQYF. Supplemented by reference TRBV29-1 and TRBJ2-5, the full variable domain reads SAVISQKPSRDICQRGTSLTIQCQVDSQVTMMFWYRQQPGQSLTLIATANQGSEATYESGFVIDKFPISRPNLTFSTLTVSNMSPEDSSIYLCSVRRGYQETQYFGPGTRLLVL.

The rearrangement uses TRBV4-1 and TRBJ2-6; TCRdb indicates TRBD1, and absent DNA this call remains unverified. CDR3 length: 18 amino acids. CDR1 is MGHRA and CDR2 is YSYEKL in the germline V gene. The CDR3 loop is CASSQDRVESSGANVLTF.